A selection of T cell receptor beta chains follows, all from one sample in a study of CD8+CD57+ T cells in acquired aplastic anemia. MiXCR, applied by TCRdb to the reads, yields one record per CDR3 protein. Of 150,000 to 200,000 distinct CDR3 sequences listed, just under 65% are singletons. The sample comprised sorted CD4+, CD8+, or CD8+CD57+ T cells (not recorded which) from PBMCs. These receptor sequences come from a human donor in good health. CDR3s include the opening cysteine and the closing phenylalanine or tryptophan. Each record gives: clone size, J gene, V gene, CDR3 protein. Some rows mark clone size as missing; the rest say once, few, many or name a class of expanded clone.

>many|TRBJ1-6|TRBV7-3
CASSSNSGSPLHF
>NA|TRBJ2-1|TRBV7-2
CASSQGPRAGEQFF
>once|TRBJ1-1|TRBV7-6
CASSWQGTTEAFF
>few|TRBJ2-1|TRBV6-1
CASTPRRGSYNEQFF
>NA|TRBJ1-2|TRBV24-1
CATSDLGRQGYTF
>NA|TRBJ2-7|TRBV29-1
CSVEDRQGAYEQYF
>NA|TRBJ1-2|TRBV7-9
CASSFGSYGYTF
>many|TRBJ2-3|TRBV12-3/TRBV12-4
CASTSGGSTDTQYF
>NA|TRBJ2-7|TRBV2
CATGPLLREQYF
>NA|TRBJ2-7|TRBV12-3/TRBV12-4
CASRGAGEQYF
>few|TRBJ2-5|TRBV7-2
CASSLIDGRETQYF
>NA|TRBJ2-7|TRBV2
CASRDAGQWNLYEQYF
>NA|TRBJ2-3|TRBV5-1
CASSLGGRPTDTQYF
>NA|TRBJ1-1|TRBV2
CASSSTLTVNTEAFF
>NA|TRBJ2-3|TRBV10-3
CAISGLAGSSTDTQYF
>NA|TRBJ1-2|TRBV2
CASSVDSLTTNYGYTF
>many|TRBJ2-7|TRBV28
CASNSPDSYEQYF
>NA|TRBJ2-3|TRBV7-2
CASSLQAGPTDTQYF
>few|TRBJ2-7|TRBV5-1
CASGQGMSYEQYF
>many|TRBJ1-1|TRBV14
CASSQGLMMNTEAFF
>many|TRBJ1-5|TRBV12-3/TRBV12-4
CASSFEPESNQPQHF
>NA|TRBJ2-2|TRBV19
CASSGAGTDTGELFF
>many|TRBJ2-7|TRBV6-6
CASSYGQGPIYEQYF
>many|TRBJ2-3|TRBV19
CASSMVGPTEGPTDTQYF
>NA|TRBJ2-5|TRBV4-3
CASSQDPAGQETQCF
>few|TRBJ2-2|TRBV9
CASSVSSGRTGELFF
>NA|TRBJ2-7|TRBV5-6
CASSLDRATEQYF
>many|TRBJ2-2|TRBV9
CASSVAGGITGELFF
>NA|TRBJ1-1|TRBV7-3
CASSDGGFGNTEAFF
>NA|TRBJ2-3|TRBV7-2
CASSLTAGGPSTDTQYF
>NA|TRBJ1-6|TRBV2
CASSVDRAVSPLHF
>many|TRBJ2-5|TRBV7-9
CASSPIPTGRETQYF
>NA|TRBJ1-2|TRBV10-3
CAISEVQGAGGYTF
>NA|TRBJ2-1|TRBV7-3
CASSLGQTGRSDNEQFF
>few|TRBJ1-1|TRBV12-3/TRBV12-4
CASSLAGENTEAFF
>NA|TRBJ1-1|TRBV6-1
CASSEARENTEAFF
>few|TRBJ2-1|TRBV19
CASSISASGDEQFF
>few|TRBJ1-5|TRBV29-1
CSVDGGKGQPQHF
>many|TRBJ1-2|TRBV2
CASSEVEGTGGGYTF
>NA|TRBJ2-1|TRBV13
CASSNTNEQFF
>NA|TRBJ1-6|TRBV10-3
CAISELGLGDSPLHF
>once|TRBJ2-7|TRBV2
CASSYSGGGTYEQYF
>NA|TRBJ2-7|TRBV5-1
CASSQTGTGREQYF
>many|TRBJ1-1|TRBV7-8
CASTLQGAAEAFF
>many|TRBJ2-1|TRBV9
CASSAGLAVANEQFF
>NA|TRBJ1-1|TRBV25-1
CASSNPGGGDTEAFF
>NA|TRBJ2-2|TRBV11-3
CASSISGELFF
>NA|TRBJ2-3|TRBV7-3
CASSRPTGAADTQYF
>NA|TRBJ2-6|TRBV7-6
CASSLLIGGANVLTF
>NA|TRBJ2-5|TRBV7-3
CASSFLPQETQYF
>few|TRBJ1-6|TRBV10-3
CAIGQATLNSPLHF
>NA|TRBJ1-4|TRBV10-3
CAISGRKGGLGEKLFF
>NA|TRBJ2-7|TRBV5-1
CASSPGPGDYEQYF
>NA|TRBJ1-2|TRBV4-1
CASSQDGQAYGYTF